This T cell receptor beta chain stems from a study of OX40 agonist ivuxolimab in advanced cancers. For the study at large: A history of anti-PD-1, anti-PD-L1 or anti-CTLA-4 therapy was acceptable, and 30% to 45% had some. The study, taken as a whole, reports: At doses 0.1 to 3.0 mg/kg, CD4+ and CD8+ clones expanded. Some nonresponders likewise displayed low normalized T-cell clonal expansion.

Of note for this clone: The antigen remains undetermined.

Data came from immunoSEQ multiplex PCR; TCRdb stores just in-frame clones and leaves some out. The table lists tens of thousands of clones, approximately 81% of them singletons, with over 3.5% in the top ten. Germline values: CDR1 MDHEN, CDR2 SYDVKM. The CDR3 runs to 16 residues. The V gene lost 6 bases and the J gene lost 2 bases, with 19 bases spanning the gap. The specimen was CD4+ or CD8+ T cells sorted from blood, collected in a trial of the OX40 agonist ivuxolimab. This receptor was taken from an adult with an advanced solid tumor such as melanoma, head and neck, liver or kidney cancer. The V and J genes are TRBV28 and TRBJ2-5, with D possibly being TRBD2 (6 bases). The CDR3 bases are TGTGCCAGCAGCAAAGGTGTAAGGAGGGCTCAAGAGACCCAGTACTTC. It specifies CASSKGVRRAQETQYF.